A single TCR beta chain is shown here with its context. Its antigen is currently unknown. Germline V gives CDR1 LNHDA, CDR2 SQIVND (reference sequence). V lost 2 bases, J lost 0 bases, and 11 bases lay in between. The CDR3 runs 16 residues. This specimen comes from a study of CD8+ T cells in alopecia areata. Broader study findings: Because of a solitary nonresponder, the connection of baseline CD8+ expansion to response stays uncertain. Greater clonality was observed in lesional scalp samples, especially alopecia totalis/universalis, versus normal scalp.

Reverse transcribed after extraction, RNA yielded cDNA as the sequencing template. Here immunoSEQ multiplex PCR was the method, and the copy in TCRdb shows in-frame clones only, minus some. The profile covers 250,000 to 350,000 clones, with 50% to 75% appearing a single time and 0.75% to 0.95% taken by the ten largest. Treatment here: oral pan-JAK inhibitor, 5-10 mg twice daily. Those with alopecia areata gave lesional scalp punch biopsies and peripheral blood. The material sequenced was CD4+ T cells sorted from blood, taken at approximately week 51, from a patient treated with tofacitinib. The chain links TRBV19 to TRBJ2-1; either TRBD1 or TRBD2 may fit D (5 bases each). This receptor was identified in a human donor with alopecia areata. The CDR3 DNA follows: TGTGCCAGTAGTATATTGTGGGGGTCCTCCTACAATGAGCAGTTCTTC. It encodes CASSILWGSSYNEQFF.